This T cell receptor (beta chain) appears in the sequencing data of a study of identical twins. Findings of the study overall: Insertions ran lower in abundant cord blood beta clonotypes, though not in memory repertoires.

This clonotype came up a few times. The antigen is unknown. J was trimmed by 3 bases and V by 1 base; bases with no gene match: 4. The CDR3 is 15 amino acids. The germline V gene encodes CDR1 SGHDT and CDR2 YYEEEE. TCRdb passed the 5' RACE reads through MiXCR, listing each CDR3 protein once. The sample includes around 510,000 distinct CDR3 sequences, 13% to 15% seen only once; the top ten take around 0.98%. This same sample was also taken into another study, of yellow fever vaccine responses in identical twins.

The rearrangement links TRBV5-6 to TRBJ2-1, with TRBD1 matching over 7 bases. Input material: CD4+ T cells sorted from blood. The origin of this receptor is a woman aged 18-29 years in good health. The DNA of the CDR3 is TGTGCCAGCAGCTTGTACCCAGGGGGCTACAATGAGCAGTTCTTC. The encoded protein is CASSLYPGGYNEQFF.